The rows below give T cell receptor beta chains drawn from one sample of a study of blood T cell repertoires in COVID-19. Sequencing was performed with immunoSEQ multiplex PCR; in TCRdb, only in-frame clones are kept and a portion is missing. In the table there are 350,000 to 400,000 clones, about 90% of which are singletons. Material: PBMCs or T cells enriched from blood (not recorded which). Every receptor here comes from a woman aged 25 to 39 who had recovered from COVID-19. Both conserved end residues are part of each CDR3. The D gene is left open where the match is weak. Expanded clones are given a class, and other clones once, few, many or no size at all.

j_call v_call d_call clone_size cdr3_aa cdr3_nt
TRBJ2-2 TRBV11-1 TRBD2 few CASSRGGFGTGELFF TGTGCCAGCAGCCGCGGGGGATTTGGCACCGGGGAGCTGTTTTTT
TRBJ2-1 TRBV12-5 TRBD1 NA CASGLVLGQGHEQFF TGTGCTAGTGGTTTGGTATTAGGACAGGGGCATGAGCAGTTCTTC
TRBJ1-3 TRBV2 NA NA CASSPIEVRGNTIYF TGTGCCAGCAGTCCGATCGAGGTTCGAGGTAACACCATATATTTT
TRBJ2-3 TRBV29-1 NA NA CSVGWRDTQYF TGCAGCGTGGGCTGGCGGGATACGCAGTATTTT
TRBJ1-2 TRBV6-5 NA NA CASRDPAAGRWGYTF TGTGCCAGCAGAGACCCCGCTGCAGGGCGGTGGGGCTACACCTTC
TRBJ1-1 TRBV5-8 NA NA CASSWGPGGTEAFF TGTGCCAGCAGCTGGGGACCGGGGGGCACTGAAGCTTTCTTT
TRBJ2-7 TRBV7-2 TRBD2 few CASSLLAGLPGEQYF TGTGCCAGCAGCTTATTAGCGGGACTACCTGGGGAGCAGTACTTC
TRBJ2-7 TRBV12-3/TRBV12-4 NA NA CASTQGYYEQYF TGTGCCAGCACTCAGGGCTACTACGAGCAGTACTTC
TRBJ1-1 TRBV19 TRBD1 NA CASSISPPGSRQGVNTEAFF TGTGCCAGTAGTATTTCCCCCCCCGGCAGTAGACAGGGAGTGAACACTGAAGCTTTCTTT
TRBJ2-5 TRBV19 NA NA CASSRGETQYF TGTGCCAGTAGTCGAGGAGAGACCCAGTACTTC
TRBJ2-7 TRBV5-1 TRBD1 NA CASSWGQGINEQYF TGCGCCAGCAGCTGGGGACAGGGAATCAACGAGCAGTACTTC
TRBJ1-1 TRBV6-6 NA NA CASSHGEAFF TGTGCCAGCAGTCACGGGGAAGCTTTCTTT
TRBJ1-5 TRBV7-2 TRBD1 NA CASTPGGGQPQHF TGTGCCAGCACCCCAGGGGGAGGTCAGCCCCAGCATTTT
TRBJ1-2 TRBV10-2 TRBD1 few CASSEGDRPYGYTF TGCGCCAGCAGTGAGGGGGACAGACCCTATGGCTACACCTTC
TRBJ1-2 TRBV7-9 TRBD1 NA CASSLEDRGRGYTF TGTGCCAGCAGCTTAGAGGACAGGGGACGTGGCTACACCTTC
TRBJ1-5 TRBV10-3 NA NA CAISEEQGNQPQHF TGTGCCATCAGTGAGGAGCAGGGGAATCAGCCCCAGCATTTT
TRBJ1-2 TRBV7-9 NA NA CASSPPQDGNYGYTF TGTGCCAGCAGCCCCCCCCAGGATGGAAACTATGGCTACACCTTC
TRBJ2-6 TRBV7-8 TRBD1 NA CASNPRGLGANVLTF TGTGCCAGCAACCCCAGGGGGCTTGGGGCCAACGTCCTGACTTTC
TRBJ1-4 TRBV5-4 TRBD1 NA CASSLDRGNEKLFF TGTGCCAGCAGCCTAGACAGGGGGAATGAAAAACTGTTTTTT